What follows is one T cell receptor (beta chain) and its context. The clone's antigen remains unknown. No much larger clone is present one base from it, and per-base qualities are unavailable. The healthy control group was made up of a few dozen blood donors, and the Finnish Red Cross blood service supplied their buffy coats. All TCR-sequenced material derived from peripheral blood: patient blood samples and healthy donor buffy coats. Ficoll-Hypaque gradient centrifugation was used to isolate peripheral blood mononuclear cells. CD4+ cells were purified magnetically from the buffy coats of healthy controls. The Gentra Puregene Cell and Tissue kit was used to extract genomic DNA, and a Qubit 2.0 fluorometer was used to measure the amount of genomic DNA. This entry is derived from a study of STAT5B mutations in CD4+ large granular lymphocyte leukemia (dated by TCRdb to the early 2020s). Context from the whole study: Among healthy controls, the CDR3 'QG' motif was associated with a particular HLA allele. The study compared the TCRbeta repertoires of patients with CD4+ T-cell large granular lymphocyte leukemia against those of healthy blood donors. Flow cytometry on FACSCanto II or FACSVerse confirmed that purified fractions exceeded 95% purity among lymphocytes.

Results the study describes overall, beyond this receptor: Enrichment of TRBV06-family usage was observed among the top patient clones (8/27) relative to healthy controls (2/35). Main leukemic clonotypes were private to each patient, although roughly 25% of the main leukemic clonotypes were found at low frequency in the non-leukemic repertoires of other patients. The data were not HLA-matched, and the relatively small sample size could explain the higher clonality seen in CD4+ compared with CD8+ T-LGLL. Compared with healthy CD4+ repertoires, CD4-sorted patient repertoires appeared more clonal, and this difference remained even after the putative leukemic clones were removed.

The immunoSEQ assay at survey resolution was used to sequence TCRbeta rearrangements from genomic DNA. In the source study's methods: In the TCR sequencing data, the smallest productive clonotype frequency that could be detected was 2.59 x 10-5. Only productive TCRbeta rearrangements, meaning sequences that were complete and in-frame, were kept for the analyses. Sample clonality was computed as Simpson clonality in the immunoSEQ Analyzer version 3.0. Based on frequency, clones were grouped as very rare, small, medium, large (1-20%) or hyperexpanded (>20%). OLGA 1.2.3 estimated generation probabilities, VDJtools produced V-gene circos plots, VDJdb was queried for specificities, and GLIPH identified CDR3 motifs. TCRdb retrieved this table from immuneACCESS and kept in-frame rearrangements only. Not all clones are present; in checked studies, unresolved V genes account for under half, and no reason is known for the remainder. The D gene and trimming were derived from the DNA, and the V and J assignments and clone size from that table. The sample contains tens of thousands of clones, around four fifths of them found a single time. Clones ranked in the top ten supply 4.4% of the sample.

The CDR3 runs 16 amino acids, cysteine and phenylalanine included. Of all the DNA, just the CDR3 is kept, 48 bases in frame from base 1. CDR1 and CDR2, looked up from the germline V gene, are SGHAT and FQNNGV. Ends trimmed: V by 5 bases, J by 3 bases; bases unmatched to a gene: 10. The chain joins TRBV11-2 to TRBJ2-1, with 7 junctional bases fitting TRBD2. The TCR comes from a human donor in good health. The sequenced sample consisted of CD4+ T cells from blood buffy coats. The DNA sequence is as follows: TGTGCCAGCAGCCGAGATGGGAGGGGCCTCTACAATGAGCAGTTCTTC. Its protein reads: CASSRDGRGLYNEQFF.